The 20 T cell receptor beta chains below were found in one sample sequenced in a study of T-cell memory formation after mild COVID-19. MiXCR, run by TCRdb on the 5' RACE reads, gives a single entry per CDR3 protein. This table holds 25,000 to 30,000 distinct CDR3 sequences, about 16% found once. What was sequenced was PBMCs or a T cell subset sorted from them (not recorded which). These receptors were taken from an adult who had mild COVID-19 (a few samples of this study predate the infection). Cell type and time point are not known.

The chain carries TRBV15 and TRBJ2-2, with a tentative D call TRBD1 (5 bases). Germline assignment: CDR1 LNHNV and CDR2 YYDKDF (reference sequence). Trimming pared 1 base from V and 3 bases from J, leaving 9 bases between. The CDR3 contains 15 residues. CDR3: CATSRGATDTGELFF. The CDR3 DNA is TGTGCCACCAGCAGAGGCGCGACAGACACCGGGGAGCTGTTTTTT.

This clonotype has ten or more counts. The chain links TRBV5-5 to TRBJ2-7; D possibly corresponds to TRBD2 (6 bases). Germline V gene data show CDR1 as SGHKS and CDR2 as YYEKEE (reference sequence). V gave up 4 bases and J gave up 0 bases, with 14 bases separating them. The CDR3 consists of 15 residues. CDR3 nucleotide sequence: TGTGCCAGCAGCGCAGGTGCCGGGAGCTCCTACGAGCAGTACTTC. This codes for CASSAGAGSSYEQYF.

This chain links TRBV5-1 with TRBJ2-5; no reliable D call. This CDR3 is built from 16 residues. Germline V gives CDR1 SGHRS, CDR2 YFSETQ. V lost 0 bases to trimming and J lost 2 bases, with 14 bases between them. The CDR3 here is CASSLAAFVEQETQYF. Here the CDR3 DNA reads TGCGCCAGCAGCTTGGCCGCGTTCGTGGAACAAGAGACCCAGTACTTC.

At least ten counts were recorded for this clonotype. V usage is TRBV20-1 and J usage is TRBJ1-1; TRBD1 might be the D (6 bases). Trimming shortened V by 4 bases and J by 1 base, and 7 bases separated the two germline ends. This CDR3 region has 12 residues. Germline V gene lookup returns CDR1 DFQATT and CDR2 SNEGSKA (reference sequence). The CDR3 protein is CSAIQGNTEAFF. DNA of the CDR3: TGCAGTGCTATACAGGGGAACACTGAAGCTTTCTTT.

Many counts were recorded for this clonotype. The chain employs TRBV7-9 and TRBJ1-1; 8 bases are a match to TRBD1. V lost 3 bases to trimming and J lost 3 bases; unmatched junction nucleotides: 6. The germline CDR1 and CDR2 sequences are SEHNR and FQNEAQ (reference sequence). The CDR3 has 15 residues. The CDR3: CASSLGDRRYTEAFF. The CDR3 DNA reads TGTGCCAGCAGCTTGGGGGACAGGCGATACACTGAAGCTTTCTTT. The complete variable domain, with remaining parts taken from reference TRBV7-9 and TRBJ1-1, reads DTGVSQNPRHKITKRGQNVTFRCDPISEHNRLYWYRQTLGQGPEFLTYFQNEAQLEKSRLLSDRFSAERPKGSFSTLEIQRTEQGDSAMYLCASSLGDRRYTEAFFGQGTRLTVV.

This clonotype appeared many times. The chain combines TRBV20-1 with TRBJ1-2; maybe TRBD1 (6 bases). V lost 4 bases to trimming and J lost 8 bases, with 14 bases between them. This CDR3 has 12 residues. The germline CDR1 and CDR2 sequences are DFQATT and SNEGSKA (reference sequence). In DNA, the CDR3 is TGCAGTGCTACGGGGGCAGCGGAAGGCTACACCTTC. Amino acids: CSATGAAEGYTF.

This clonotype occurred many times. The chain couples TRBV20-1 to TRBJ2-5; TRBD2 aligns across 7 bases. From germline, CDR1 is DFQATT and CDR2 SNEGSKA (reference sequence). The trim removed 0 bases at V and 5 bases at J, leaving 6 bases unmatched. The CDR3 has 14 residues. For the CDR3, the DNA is TGCAGTGCTAGAGAGGCGGGAGTGATTGAGACCCAGTACTTC. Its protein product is CSAREAGVIETQYF.

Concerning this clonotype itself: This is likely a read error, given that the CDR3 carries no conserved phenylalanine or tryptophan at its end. This chain's CDR3 is CASSLDMIGNYGYTL. As DNA, the CDR3 is TGTGCCAGCAGCCTGGATATGATCGGGAACTATGGCTACACCTTA. V and J are TRBV12-3 or TRBV12-4 and TRBJ1-2, with D hard to call. V lost 6 bases and J lost 2, with 16 bases in between. This CDR3 has 15 amino acids.

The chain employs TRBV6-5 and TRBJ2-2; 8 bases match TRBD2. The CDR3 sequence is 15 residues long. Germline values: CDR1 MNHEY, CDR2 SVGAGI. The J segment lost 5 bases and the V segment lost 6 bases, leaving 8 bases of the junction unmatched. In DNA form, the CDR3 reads TGTGCCAGCAGCCTGTCTAGCGGGTCAACCGGGGAGCTGTTTTTT. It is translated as CASSLSSGSTGELFF.

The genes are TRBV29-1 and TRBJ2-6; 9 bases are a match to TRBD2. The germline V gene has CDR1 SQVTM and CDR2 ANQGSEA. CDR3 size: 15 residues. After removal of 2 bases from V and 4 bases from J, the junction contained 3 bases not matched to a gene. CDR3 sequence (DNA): TGCAGCGTTGAACAAGGGACTAGCGGGGCCAACGTCCTGACTTTC. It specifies CSVEQGTSGANVLTF. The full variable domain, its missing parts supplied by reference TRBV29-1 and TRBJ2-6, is SAVISQKPSRDICQRGTSLTIQCQVDSQVTMMFWYRQQPGQSLTLIATANQGSEATYESGFVIDKFPISRPNLTFSTLTVSNMSPEDSSIYLCSVEQGTSGANVLTFGAGSRLTVL.

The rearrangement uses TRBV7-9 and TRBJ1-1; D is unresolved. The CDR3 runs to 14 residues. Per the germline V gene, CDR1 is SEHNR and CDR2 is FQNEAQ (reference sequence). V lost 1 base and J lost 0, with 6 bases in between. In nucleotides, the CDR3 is TGTGCCAGCAGCTTAGTTCCTGTGAACACTGAAGCTTTCTTT. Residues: CASSLVPVNTEAFF.

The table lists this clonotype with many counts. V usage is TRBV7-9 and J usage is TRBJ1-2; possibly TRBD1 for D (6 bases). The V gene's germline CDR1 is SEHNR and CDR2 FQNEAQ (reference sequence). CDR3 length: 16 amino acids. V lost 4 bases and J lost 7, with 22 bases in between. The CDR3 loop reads CASSYEGLSGAAGYTF. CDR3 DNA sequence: TGTGCCAGCAGCTATGAAGGTCTGTCAGGGGCGGCTGGCTACACCTTC.

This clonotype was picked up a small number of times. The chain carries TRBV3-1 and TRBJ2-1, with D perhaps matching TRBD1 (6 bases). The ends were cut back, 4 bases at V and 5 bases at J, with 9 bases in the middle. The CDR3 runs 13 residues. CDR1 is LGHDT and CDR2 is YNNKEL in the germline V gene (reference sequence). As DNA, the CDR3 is TGTGCCAGCAGCCGGGGGCTAGACAATGAGCAGTTCTTC. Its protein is CASSRGLDNEQFF.

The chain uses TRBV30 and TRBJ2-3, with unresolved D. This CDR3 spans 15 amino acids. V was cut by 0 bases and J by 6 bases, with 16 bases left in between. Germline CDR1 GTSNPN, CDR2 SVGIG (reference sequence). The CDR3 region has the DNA TGTGCCTGGAGTGTATTTAATGCGGTACGGGATACGCAGTATTTT. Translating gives CAWSVFNAVRDTQYF.

The CDR3 is CASSPTHASGINNEQFF. The CDR3 nucleotides read TGTGCCAGCAGCCCCACCCACGCTAGCGGGATCAACAATGAGCAGTTCTTC. The chain links TRBV7-2 to TRBJ2-1; 9 bases map to TRBD2. Unmatched junction bases numbered 13, after V lost 5 bases and J lost 5 bases. The CDR3 loop spans 17 amino acids. Germline CDR1 and CDR2: SGHTA and FQGNSA.

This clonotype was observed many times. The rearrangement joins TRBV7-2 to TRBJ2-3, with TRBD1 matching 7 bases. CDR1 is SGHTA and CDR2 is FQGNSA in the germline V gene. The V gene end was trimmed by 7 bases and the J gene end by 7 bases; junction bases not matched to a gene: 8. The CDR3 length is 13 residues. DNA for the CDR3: TGTGCCAGCACCTACAGGGGTGTAAATACGCAGTATTTT. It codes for CASTYRGVNTQYF.

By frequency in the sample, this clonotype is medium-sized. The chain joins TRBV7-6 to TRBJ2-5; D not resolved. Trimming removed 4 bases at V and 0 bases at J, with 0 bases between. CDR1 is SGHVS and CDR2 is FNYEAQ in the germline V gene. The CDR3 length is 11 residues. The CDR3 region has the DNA TGTGCCAGCAGCTACCAAGAGACCCAGTACTTC. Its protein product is CASSYQETQYF.

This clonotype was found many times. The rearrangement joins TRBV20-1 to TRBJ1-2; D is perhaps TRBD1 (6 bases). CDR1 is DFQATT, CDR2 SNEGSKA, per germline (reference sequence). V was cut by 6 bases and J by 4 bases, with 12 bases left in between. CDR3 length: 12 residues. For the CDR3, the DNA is TGCAGTGCCCCGACAGGTCCCTATGGCTACACCTTC. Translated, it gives CSAPTGPYGYTF.

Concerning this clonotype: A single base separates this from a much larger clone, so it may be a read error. CDR3 nucleotides: TGTGCCAGCAGCGTAATTTGGTACGGGGAGCTGTTTTTT. Its protein is CASSVIWYGELFF. The gene calls are TRBV9 and TRBJ2-2; D is uncertain. Germline V gene data show CDR1 as SGDLS and CDR2 as YYNGEE. The ends were cut back, 1 base at V and 7 bases at J, with 8 bases in the middle. CDR3 length: 13 amino acids. The entire variable domain, with the rest obtained from reference TRBV9 and TRBJ2-2, is as follows: DSGVTQTPKHLITATGQRVTLRCSPRSGDLSVYWYQQSLDQGLQFLIQYYNGEERAKGNILERFSAQQFPDLHSELNLSSLELGDSALYFCASSVIWYGELFFGEGSRLTVL.

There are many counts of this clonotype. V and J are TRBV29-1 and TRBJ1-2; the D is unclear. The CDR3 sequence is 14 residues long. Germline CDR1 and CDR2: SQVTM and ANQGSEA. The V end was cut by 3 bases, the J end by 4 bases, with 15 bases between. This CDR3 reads CSVDRQEGSYGYTF. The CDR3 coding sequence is TGCAGCGTTGATCGCCAGGAGGGCTCCTATGGCTACACCTTC.